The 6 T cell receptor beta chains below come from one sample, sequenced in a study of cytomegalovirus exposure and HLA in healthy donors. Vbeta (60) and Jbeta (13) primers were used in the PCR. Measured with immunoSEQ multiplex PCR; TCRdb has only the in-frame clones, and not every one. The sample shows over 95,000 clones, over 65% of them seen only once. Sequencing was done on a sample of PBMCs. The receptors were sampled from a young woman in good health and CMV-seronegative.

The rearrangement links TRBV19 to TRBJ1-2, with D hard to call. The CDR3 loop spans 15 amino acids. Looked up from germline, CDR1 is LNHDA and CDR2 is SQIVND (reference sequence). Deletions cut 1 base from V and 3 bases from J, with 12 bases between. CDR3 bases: TGTGCCAGTAGTATAGCGGCCGACAAAGACTATGGCTACACCTTC. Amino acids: CASSIAADKDYGYTF.

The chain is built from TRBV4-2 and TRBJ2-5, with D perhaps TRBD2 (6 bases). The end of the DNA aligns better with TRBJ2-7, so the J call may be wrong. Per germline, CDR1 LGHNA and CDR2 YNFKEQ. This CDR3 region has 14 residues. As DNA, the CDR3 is TGTGCCAGCAGCCAAGAAAGGAGGGAATACGAGCAGTACTTC. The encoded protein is CASSQERREYEQYF.

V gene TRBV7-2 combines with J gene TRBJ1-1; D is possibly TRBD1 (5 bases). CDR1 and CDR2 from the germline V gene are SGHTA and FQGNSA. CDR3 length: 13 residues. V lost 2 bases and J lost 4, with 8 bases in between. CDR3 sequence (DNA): TGTGCCAGCAGCTTAACGGGGGTCACTGAAGCTTTCTTT. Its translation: CASSLTGVTEAFF.

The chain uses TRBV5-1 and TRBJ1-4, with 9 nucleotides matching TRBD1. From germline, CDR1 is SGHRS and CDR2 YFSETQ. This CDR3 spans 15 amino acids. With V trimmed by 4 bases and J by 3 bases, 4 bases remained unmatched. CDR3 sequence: CASSVRQGANEKLFF. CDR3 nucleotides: TGCGCCAGCAGCGTTAGACAGGGGGCTAATGAAAAACTGTTTTTT.

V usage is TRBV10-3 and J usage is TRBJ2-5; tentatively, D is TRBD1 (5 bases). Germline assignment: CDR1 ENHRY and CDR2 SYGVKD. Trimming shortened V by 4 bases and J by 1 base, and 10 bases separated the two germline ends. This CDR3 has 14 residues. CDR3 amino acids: CAISAGALQETQYF. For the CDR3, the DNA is TGTGCCATCAGTGCTGGGGCCCTCCAAGAGACCCAGTACTTC.

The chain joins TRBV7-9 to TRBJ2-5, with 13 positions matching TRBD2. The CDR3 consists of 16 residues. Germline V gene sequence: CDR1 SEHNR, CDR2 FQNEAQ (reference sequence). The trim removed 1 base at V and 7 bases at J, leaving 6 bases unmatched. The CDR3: CASSLGGLAGVGTQYF. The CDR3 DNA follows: TGTGCCAGCAGCTTAGGTGGACTAGCGGGAGTAGGGACCCAGTACTTC.